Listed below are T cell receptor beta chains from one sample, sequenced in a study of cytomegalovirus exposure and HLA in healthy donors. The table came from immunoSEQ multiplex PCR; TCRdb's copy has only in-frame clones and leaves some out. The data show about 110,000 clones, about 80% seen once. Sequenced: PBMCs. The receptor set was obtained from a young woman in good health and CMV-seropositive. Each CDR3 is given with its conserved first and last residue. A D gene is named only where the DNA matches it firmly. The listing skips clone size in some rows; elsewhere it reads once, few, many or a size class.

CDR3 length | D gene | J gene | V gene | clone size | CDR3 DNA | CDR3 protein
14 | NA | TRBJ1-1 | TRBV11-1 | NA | TGTGCCAGCAGCCGCGGGGGGGTAGGCACTGAAGCTTTCTTT | CASSRGGVGTEAFF
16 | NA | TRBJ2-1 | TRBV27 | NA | TGTGCCAGCAGTTTAATGGGCGTTCAATCCTACAATGAGCAGTTCTTC | CASSLMGVQSYNEQFF
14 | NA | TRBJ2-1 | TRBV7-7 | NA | TGTGCTAGCAGCTTGGGGGCAGGCTACAATGAGCAGTTCTTC | CASSLGAGYNEQFF
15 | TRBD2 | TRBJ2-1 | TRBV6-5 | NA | TGTGCCAGCAGTTCCCTAGCGGGGGGCTACAATGAGCAGTTCTTC | CASSSLAGGYNEQFF
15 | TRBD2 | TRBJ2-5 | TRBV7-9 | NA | TGTTCCAGCAGCTTAGCGCGGGGGGAGGTAGAGACCCAGTACTTC | CSSSLARGEVETQYF
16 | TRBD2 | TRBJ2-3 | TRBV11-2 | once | TGTGCCAGCAGCTTAGTTGACGGGGGGGCCGTGGATACGCAGTATTTT | CASSLVDGGAVDTQYF
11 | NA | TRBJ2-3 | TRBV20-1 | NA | TGCAGTGCTAGCGCGGCGCCTACGCAGTATTTT | CSASAAPTQYF
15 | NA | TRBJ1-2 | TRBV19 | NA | TGTGCCAGTAGTATCTCAGACAGTCCTAACTATGGCTACACCTTC | CASSISDSPNYGYTF
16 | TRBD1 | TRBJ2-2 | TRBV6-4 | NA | TGTGCCAGCAGTGTCGGCGAGGGGGCCAACACCGGGGAGCTGTTTTTT | CASSVGEGANTGELFF
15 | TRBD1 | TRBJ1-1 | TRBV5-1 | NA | TGCGCCAGCAGAACCGGGACAGGGGGTAACACTGAAGCTTTCTTT | CASRTGTGGNTEAFF
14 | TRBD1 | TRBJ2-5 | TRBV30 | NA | TGTGCCTGGAGCCCGGGACAGTTTGATGAGACCCAGTACTTC | CAWSPGQFDETQYF
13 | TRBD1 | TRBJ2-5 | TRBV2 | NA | TGTGCCAGCAGTTTCCAGGGGGAAGAGACCCAGTACTTC | CASSFQGEETQYF
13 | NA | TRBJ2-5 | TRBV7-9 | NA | TGTGCCAGCAGCTCCAGTGTGCGGGAGACCCAGTACTTC | CASSSSVRETQYF
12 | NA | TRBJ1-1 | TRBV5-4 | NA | TGTGCCAGCAGCTTTGGGAGCTCTGAAGCTTTCTTT | CASSFGSSEAFF
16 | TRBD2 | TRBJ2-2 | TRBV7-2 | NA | TGTGCCAGCAGCTTTACTAGCGGGCTGGGGACCGGGGAGCTGTTTTTT | CASSFTSGLGTGELFF
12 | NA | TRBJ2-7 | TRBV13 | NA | TGTGCCAGCAGCAATCTAGCGAGCGAGCAGTACTTC | CASSNLASEQYF
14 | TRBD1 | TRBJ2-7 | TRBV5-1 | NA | TGCGCCAGCAGCCCGGGACAGTTCTCCTACGAGCAGTACTTC | CASSPGQFSYEQYF
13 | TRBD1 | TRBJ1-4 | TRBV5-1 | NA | TGCGCCAGCAAAGAGACAGGGAATGAAAAACTGTTTTTT | CASKETGNEKLFF
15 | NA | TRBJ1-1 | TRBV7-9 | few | TGTGCCAGCAGCTTAGTTCGGGGAATGAACACTGAAGCTTTCTTT | CASSLVRGMNTEAFF
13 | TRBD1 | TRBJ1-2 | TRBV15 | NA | TGTGCCACCAGCAGAAGGACAGGGGGGGTAAACACCTTC | CATSRRTGGVNTF
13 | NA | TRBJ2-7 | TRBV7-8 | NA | TGTGCCAGCAGCTTAGAACCAGGATACGAGCAGTACTTC | CASSLEPGYEQYF
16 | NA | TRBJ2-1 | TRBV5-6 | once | TGTGCCAGCAGCTTCCCAGGGCCTAGCTCCTACAATGAGCAGTTCTTC | CASSFPGPSSYNEQFF
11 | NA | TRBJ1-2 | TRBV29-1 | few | TGCAGCGTTGCCAGGGATTATGGCTACACCTTC | CSVARDYGYTF
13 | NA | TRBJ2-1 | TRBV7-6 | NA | TGTGCCAGCAGCGTACAACGTTTTAATGAGCAGTTCTTC | CASSVQRFNEQFF
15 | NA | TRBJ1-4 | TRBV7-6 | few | TGTGCCAGCAGCGCCCAGACAGCATCCAATGAAAAACTGTTTTTT | CASSAQTASNEKLFF
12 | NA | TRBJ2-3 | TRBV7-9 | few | TGTGGCGGCGGCTCTAGCACAGATACGCAGTATTTT | CGGGSSTDTQYF
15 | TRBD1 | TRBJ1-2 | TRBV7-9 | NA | TGTGCCAGCAGCTTAGCCTCGACAGGGCCCTATGGCTACACCTTC | CASSLASTGPYGYTF
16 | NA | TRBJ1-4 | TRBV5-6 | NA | TGTGCCAGCAGCTTGGGGGTCGGAGGGACCGAAGAAAAACTGTTTTTT | CASSLGVGGTEEKLFF
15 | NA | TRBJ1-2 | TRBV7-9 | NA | TGTGCCAGCAGTTCTCCTTCCGGGACAAACTATGGCTACACCTTC | CASSSPSGTNYGYTF
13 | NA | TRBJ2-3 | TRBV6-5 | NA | TGTGCCAGCAGTTACCCCGGCACAGATACGCAGTATTTT | CASSYPGTDTQYF
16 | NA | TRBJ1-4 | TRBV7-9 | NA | TGTGCCAGCAGCTTAGGAAACAGGGTAGTATGGGAAAAACTGTTTTTT | CASSLGNRVVWEKLFF
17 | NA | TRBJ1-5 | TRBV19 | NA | TGTGCCAGTAGTATGGGGCAGAGGCCACGAAGCAATCAGCCCCAGCATTTT | CASSMGQRPRSNQPQHF
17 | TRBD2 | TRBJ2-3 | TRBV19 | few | TGTGCCAGTAGTATAGATCTGGCTAGCGGGAGTCAAGATACGCAGTATTTT | CASSIDLASGSQDTQYF
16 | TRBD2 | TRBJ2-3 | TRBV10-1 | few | TGCGCCAGCAGTGAGGGACTAGCGGGAGGCACAGATACGCAGTATTTT | CASSEGLAGGTDTQYF
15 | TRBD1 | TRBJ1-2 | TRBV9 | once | TGTGCCAGCAGCGTAGGACAGGGGGCGCCTCGTGGCTACACCTTC | CASSVGQGAPRGYTF
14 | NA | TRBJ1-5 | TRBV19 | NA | TGTGCCAGTAGTATAGGCCAGGTCAATCAGCCCCAGCATTTT | CASSIGQVNQPQHF
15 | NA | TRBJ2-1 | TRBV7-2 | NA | TGTGCCAGCAGCTTAAGGGGTAATCCCTTGGATGAGCAGTTCTTC | CASSLRGNPLDEQFF
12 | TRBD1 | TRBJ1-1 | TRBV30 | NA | TGTGCCTGGAGTGAACAGGGGGCTGAAGCTTTCTTT | CAWSEQGAEAFF
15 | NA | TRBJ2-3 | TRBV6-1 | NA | TGTGCCAGCAGTTCGGGGAGCGGGTCCACAGATACGCAGTATTTT | CASSSGSGSTDTQYF
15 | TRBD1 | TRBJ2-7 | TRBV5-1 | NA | TGCGCCAGCAGCTCGGGCGTGACAGGGGCCTACGAGCAGTACTTC | CASSSGVTGAYEQYF
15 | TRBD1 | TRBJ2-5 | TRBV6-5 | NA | TGTGCCAGCAAGATAAACAGGGGGGTATGGGAGACCCAGTACTTC | CASKINRGVWETQYF
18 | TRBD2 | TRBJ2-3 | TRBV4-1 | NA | TGCGCCAGCAGCCAAGACCCTCTTACTAGCGGGGATTCTGATACGCAGTATTTT | CASSQDPLTSGDSDTQYF